Following are 9 T cell receptor beta chains from one sample sequenced in a study of cytomegalovirus exposure and HLA in healthy donors. The PCR employed 60 Vbeta primers together with 13 Jbeta primers. Clones were sequenced by immunoSEQ multiplex PCR, and TCRdb holds only the in-frame ones, with some missing. The sample lists approximately 99,000 clones; about four fifths were seen once. The specimen was PBMCs. All receptors come from a male donor in good health and CMV-seropositive.

The chain combines TRBV29-1 with TRBJ2-7; 7 bases agree with TRBD2. Germline V gene sequence: CDR1 SQVTM, CDR2 ANQGSEA. V lost 0 bases, J lost 3 bases, and 8 bases stayed unmatched. The CDR3 spans 15 residues. In DNA, the CDR3 is TGCAGCGTTGAAGATACGGCGGGAGACGGCTACGAGCAGTACTTC. It is translated as CSVEDTAGDGYEQYF.

V gene TRBV2 combines with J gene TRBJ1-5; D is uncertain. Germline CDR1 and CDR2: SNHLY and FYNNEI. V was trimmed by 2 bases and J by 1 base, leaving 6 bases between them. This CDR3 is built from 14 residues. CDR3 region: CASSELRSNQPQHF. As DNA, the CDR3 is TGTGCCAGCAGTGAATTGCGCAGCAATCAGCCCCAGCATTTT.

The chain recombines TRBV19 with TRBJ1-4; weak D call: TRBD1 (5 bases). The V end was cut by 7 bases, the J end by 3 bases, with 9 bases between. The CDR3 has 13 residues. Germline values: CDR1 LNHDA, CDR2 SQIVND (reference sequence). Here the CDR3 reads CASTTVSNEKLFF. CDR3 DNA sequence: TGTGCCAGTACGACAGTTTCTAATGAAAAACTGTTTTTT.

This clone was seen more than once but under ten times. This chain connects TRBV10-3 to TRBJ1-2, with 11 bases that match TRBD1. This CDR3 region has 14 residues. Germline V lookup: CDR1 ENHRY, CDR2 SYGVKD. V shed 6 bases, J shed 2 bases, and the junction held 2 bases outside the gene matches. The CDR3 loop reads CAIRDRGLNYGYTF. In nucleotides, the CDR3 is TGTGCCATCAGGGACAGGGGGCTAAACTATGGCTACACCTTC.

The chain is built from TRBV27 and TRBJ1-1; 8 nucleotides align to TRBD1. The trim removed 5 bases at V and 0 bases at J, leaving 8 bases unmatched. The CDR3 sequence is 16 residues long. CDR1 and CDR2 (germline): MNHEY, SMNVEV (reference sequence). DNA of the CDR3: TGTGCCAGCAGTACTAGGACAGGGATTATGAACACTGAAGCTTTCTTT. It specifies CASSTRTGIMNTEAFF.

This chain links TRBV11-3 with TRBJ2-2; 9 nucleotides match TRBD2. Per germline, CDR1 SGHNT and CDR2 YENEEA. After removal of 5 bases from V and 7 bases from J, the junction contained 11 bases not matched to a gene. This CDR3 has 16 residues. CDR3 sequence reads: CASSPDRLAGHGELFF. The CDR3 coding sequence is TGTGCCAGCAGCCCCGATCGGCTAGCGGGGCACGGGGAGCTGTTTTTT.

A few counts support this clone. V is TRBV5-5 and J is TRBJ2-7; D is possibly TRBD1 (6 bases). Per the germline V gene, CDR1 is SGHKS and CDR2 is YYEKEE (reference sequence). V lost 2 bases and J 0 bases, leaving 12 bases between the germline ends. This CDR3 region has 15 residues. CDR3 loop: CASSFEGDISYEQYF. Here the CDR3 DNA reads TGTGCCAGCAGCTTCGAGGGGGATATCTCCTACGAGCAGTACTTC.

V usage is TRBV5-1 and J usage is TRBJ1-2; 8 nucleotides line up with TRBD1. The V segment lost 0 bases and the J segment 8 bases; nucleotides outside the gene matches: 9. The CDR3 consists of 15 residues. The germline CDR1 and CDR2 sequences are SGHRS and YFSETQ. The CDR3 sequence: CASSLDSSGGRGYTF. The CDR3 coding sequence is TGCGCCAGCAGCTTGGATAGTTCAGGGGGCCGAGGCTACACCTTC.

The chain uses TRBV5-6 and TRBJ1-6; 7 bases fit TRBD1. CDR1 is SGHDT and CDR2 is YYEEEE in the germline V gene. This CDR3 region has 15 residues. Trimming took 1 base from V and 10 from J; bases not matched to a gene: 8. The CDR3: CASSLRGGLGSPLHF. The DNA of the CDR3 is TGTGCCAGCAGCTTGCGAGGGGGCCTTGGGTCACCCCTCCACTTT.